This T cell receptor (beta chain) was recovered during a study of early T cells in non-severe SARS-CoV-2 infection. Turning to the study itself: It was bulk RNA from unsorted whole blood that was sequenced, and the chains were unpaired.

The study's findings and limits: Using VDJdb, the matching emphasized anti-spike CD8 responses while missing private and CD4 specificities.

Individual cDNA molecules received unique molecular identifiers during library preparation. One entry per CDR3 protein results from TCRdb running MiXCR on the 5' RACE reads. The sample includes fewer than 85,000 distinct CDR3 sequences, 15% to 18% seen only once; the top ten take approximately 12%. About this clonotype itself: The antigen remains unidentified.

The sequenced sample was whole blood. The clonotype comes from an adult who was a healthcare worker with PCR-confirmed SARS-CoV-2 infection or an uninfected control (not recorded which).

CDR3 sequence reads: CASSIVTDSGEKLFF. As DNA, the CDR3 is TGTGCCAGTAGTATAGTGACAGATTCGGGTGAAAAACTGTTTTTT. The V and J genes are TRBV19 and TRBJ1-4; D is possibly TRBD1 (5 bases). This CDR3 comprises 15 residues. V was shortened by 1 base and J by 7 bases, with 13 bases between the two germline ends. Looked up from germline, CDR1 is LNHDA and CDR2 is SQIVND (reference sequence).